These T cell receptor beta chains were read from a single sample in a study of T cells after yellow fever vaccination. Using its own MiXCR run on the 5' RACE reads, TCRdb lists one record per CDR3 protein. The data show 300,000 to 450,000 distinct CDR3 sequences, over 5% seen once. The sample was PBMCs, taken 5 days after the yellow fever booster vaccination. The receptor source for this set is a man aged 25-40 years who received the YFV17D yellow fever vaccine. CDR3s include the opening cysteine and the closing phenylalanine or tryptophan. D genes are given only for firm matches. A clone size is listed for some rows: how often the clone was seen (once, few, many), or a class if it is expanded.

>TRBD1|few|TRBJ2-7|TRBV7-9
TGTGCCAGCAGCTTAGGACAGGGGATGTACGAGCAGTACTTC
CASSLGQGMYEQYF
>.|.|TRBJ2-6|TRBV20-1
TGCAGTGCTAGAGTGCCCTCAGGGGCCAACGTCCTGACTTTC
CSARVPSGANVLTF
>.|few|TRBJ2-7|TRBV30
TGTGCCTGGAGTCGCGGGACCCCTGAGGGGCAGTACTTC
CAWSRGTPEGQYF
>.|many|TRBJ2-3|TRBV12-3/TRBV12-4
TGTGCCAGCAGCCTCTTGGAGGCGTCAGATACGCAGTATTTT
CASSLLEASDTQYF
>.|many|TRBJ2-6|TRBV5-1
TGCGCCAGCAGCTTGGTGGGGTCCGGGGCCAACGTCCTGACTTTC
CASSLVGSGANVLTF
>.|.|TRBJ2-7|TRBV20-1
TGCAGTGCCAGACGCGCCCGGTCAATTAGCTCCTACGAGCAGTACTTC
CSARRARSISSYEQYF
>TRBD2|many|TRBJ2-1|TRBV4-3
TGCGCCAGCAGCCAATCCCCGGGACTAGGAATTAATGAGCAGTTCTTC
CASSQSPGLGINEQFF
>.|.|TRBJ2-7|TRBV19
TGTGCCAGTAGTTACAGCGATAACTACGAGCAGTACTTC
CASSYSDNYEQYF
>TRBD1|many|TRBJ2-3|TRBV28
TGTGCCAGCAGTATGGACAGGATGAACACAGATACGCAGTATTTT
CASSMDRMNTDTQYF
>.|many|TRBJ2-3|TRBV7-2
TGTGCCAGCAGCGGCCAAGGGATTGCCGGAGATACGCAGTATTTT
CASSGQGIAGDTQYF
>TRBD2|few|TRBJ2-2|TRBV20-1
TGCAGTGCAAAACCTTCTAGCGGGAGTTCTAACGGGGAGCTGTTTTTT
CSAKPSSGSSNGELFF
>TRBD1|.|TRBJ2-2|TRBV14
TGTGCCAGCAGCCAGTTCGGGACAGGGGGCCCCAGGGAGCTGTTTTTT
CASSQFGTGGPRELFF
>TRBD2|few|TRBJ2-2|TRBV6-1
TGTGCCAGCAGTACACTTGCGGGAGGGCACACCGGGGAGCTGTTTTTT
CASSTLAGGHTGELFF
>.|few|TRBJ2-3|TRBV12-3/TRBV12-4
TGTGCCAGCAGTTTAGACAGGGTTGTAACAGATACGCAGTATTTT
CASSLDRVVTDTQYF